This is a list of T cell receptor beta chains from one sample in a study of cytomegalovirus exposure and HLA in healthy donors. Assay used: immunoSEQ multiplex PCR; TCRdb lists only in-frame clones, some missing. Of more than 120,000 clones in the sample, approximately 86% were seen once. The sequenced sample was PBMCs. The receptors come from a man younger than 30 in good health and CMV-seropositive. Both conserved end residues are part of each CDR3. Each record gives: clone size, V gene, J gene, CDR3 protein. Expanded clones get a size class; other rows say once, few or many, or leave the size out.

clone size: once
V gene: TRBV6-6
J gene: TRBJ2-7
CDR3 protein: CASSYSPQGPTDEQYF

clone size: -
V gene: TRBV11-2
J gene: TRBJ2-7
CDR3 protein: CASSLVGPGQTTYEQYF

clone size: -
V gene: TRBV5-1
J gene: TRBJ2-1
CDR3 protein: CASSISTGGFNEQFF

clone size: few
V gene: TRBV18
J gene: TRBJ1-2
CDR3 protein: CASSETGNMGYTF

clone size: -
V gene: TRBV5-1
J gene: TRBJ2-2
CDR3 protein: CASSLSPGQGYSGVTGELFF

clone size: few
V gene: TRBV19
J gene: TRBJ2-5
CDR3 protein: CASSRLGEQETQYF

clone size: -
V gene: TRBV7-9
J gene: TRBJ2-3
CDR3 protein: CASSARLVTDTQYF

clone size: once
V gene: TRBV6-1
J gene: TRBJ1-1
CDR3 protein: CASSEEETGANTEAFF

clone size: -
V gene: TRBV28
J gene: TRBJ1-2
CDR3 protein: CASSYLGTGDGYTF

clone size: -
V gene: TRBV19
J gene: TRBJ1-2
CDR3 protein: CASSNHGTADTSYTF

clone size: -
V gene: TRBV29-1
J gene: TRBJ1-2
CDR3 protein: CSVEDRRLDYGYTF

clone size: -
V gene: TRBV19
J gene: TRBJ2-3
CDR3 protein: CASSPTPQGTQYF

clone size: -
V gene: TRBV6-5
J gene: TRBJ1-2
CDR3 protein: CASSSQGLFDGYTF

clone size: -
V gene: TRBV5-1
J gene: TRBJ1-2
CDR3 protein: CASSLEAGSGHNYGYTF

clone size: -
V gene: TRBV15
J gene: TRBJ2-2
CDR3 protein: CATSRDQAGVTAGELFF

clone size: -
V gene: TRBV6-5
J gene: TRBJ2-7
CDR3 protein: CASRQWRDSYEQYF

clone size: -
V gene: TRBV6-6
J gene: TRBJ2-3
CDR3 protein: CASDQGRDTQYF

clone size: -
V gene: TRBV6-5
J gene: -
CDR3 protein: CASSYPSSYEQYF

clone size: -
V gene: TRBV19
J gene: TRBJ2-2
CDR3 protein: CASSIWGRETGELFF

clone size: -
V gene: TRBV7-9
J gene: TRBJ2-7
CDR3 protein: CASSLAGEIYEQYF

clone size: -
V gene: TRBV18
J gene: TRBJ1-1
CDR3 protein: CASSPQSREAFF

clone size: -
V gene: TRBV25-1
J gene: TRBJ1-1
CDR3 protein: CASSTNRRSTEAFF

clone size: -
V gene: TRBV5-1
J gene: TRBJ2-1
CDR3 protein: CASSLVIGYNEQFF

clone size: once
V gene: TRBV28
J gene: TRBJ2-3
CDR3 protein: CASSPHSGDTQYF

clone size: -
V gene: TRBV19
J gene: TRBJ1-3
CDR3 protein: CASSIPGTGVSGNTIYF

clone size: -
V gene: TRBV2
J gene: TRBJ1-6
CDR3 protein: CASSEREWNSPLHF

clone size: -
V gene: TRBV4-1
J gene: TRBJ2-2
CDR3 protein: CASSPHRDRDGELFF

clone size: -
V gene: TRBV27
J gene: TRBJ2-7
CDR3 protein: CASRTGGLIYEQYF

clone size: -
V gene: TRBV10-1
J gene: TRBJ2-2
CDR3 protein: CASSSGTGTTGELFF

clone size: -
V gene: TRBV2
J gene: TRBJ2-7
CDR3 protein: CASSRRQARNEQYF

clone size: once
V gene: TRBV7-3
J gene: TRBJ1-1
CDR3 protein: CASSPDMNTEAFF

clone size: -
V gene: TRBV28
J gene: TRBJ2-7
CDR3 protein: CASRPTGFYEQYF

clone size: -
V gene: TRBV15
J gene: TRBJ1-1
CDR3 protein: CATSREVGNTEAFF

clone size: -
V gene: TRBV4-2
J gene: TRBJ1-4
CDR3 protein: CASSQASQATNEKLFF

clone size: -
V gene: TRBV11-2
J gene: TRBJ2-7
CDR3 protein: CASSLGSGVPYEQYF

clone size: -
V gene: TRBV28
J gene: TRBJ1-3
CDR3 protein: CASIKVGGWSGNTIYF

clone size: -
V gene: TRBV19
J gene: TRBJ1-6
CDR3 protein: CASSTNRRGFGPLHF

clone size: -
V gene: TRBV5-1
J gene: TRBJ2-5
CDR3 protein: CASSLRTGTQETQYF

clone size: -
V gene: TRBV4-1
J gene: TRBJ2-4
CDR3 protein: CASSRGDQLKNIQYF

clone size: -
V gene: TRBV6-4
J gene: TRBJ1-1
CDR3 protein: CASSASGSNTEAFF

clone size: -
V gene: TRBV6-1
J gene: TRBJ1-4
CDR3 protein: CASSEDDRVGEKLFF

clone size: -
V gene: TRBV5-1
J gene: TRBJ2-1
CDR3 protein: CASSLVLDNEQFF

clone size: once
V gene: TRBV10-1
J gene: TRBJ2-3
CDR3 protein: CASSETGSVDTQYF

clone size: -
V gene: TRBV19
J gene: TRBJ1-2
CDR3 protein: CASSTAWGGLPYGYTF

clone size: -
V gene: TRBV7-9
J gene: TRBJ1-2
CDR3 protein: CASSQGGPGHGYTF

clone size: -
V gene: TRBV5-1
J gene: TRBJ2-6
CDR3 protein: CASSPAGSGRPLSGANVLTF

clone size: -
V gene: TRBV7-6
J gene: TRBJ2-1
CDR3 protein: CASSFQGEKVEEQFF

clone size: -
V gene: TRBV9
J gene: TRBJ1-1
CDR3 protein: CASSLTTGGTEAFF

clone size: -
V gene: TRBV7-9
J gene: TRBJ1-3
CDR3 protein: CASSLGTGEGNTIYF

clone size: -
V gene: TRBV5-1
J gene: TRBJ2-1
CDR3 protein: CASSFKTSGDNEQFF

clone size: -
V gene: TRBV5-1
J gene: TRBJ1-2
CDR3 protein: CASSLGHGFDGYTF

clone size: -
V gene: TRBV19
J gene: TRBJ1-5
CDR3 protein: CASSMGSGFDQPQHF

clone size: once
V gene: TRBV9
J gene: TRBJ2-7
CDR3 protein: CASSVIWTSQEQYF